This T cell receptor beta chain originates from a study of cytomegalovirus exposure and HLA in healthy donors. Study in general: The approximately 610 first-cohort repertoires shared a platform with the 120 or so validation repertoires, as reported in a later analysis. Study results and caveats: For cytomegalovirus status, the classifier reportedly gave diagnoses with high specificity and sensitivity. Rarity characterized most TCR sequences, yet some public TCRs appeared in many donors.

This clone was seen a few times. Its antigen is not identified. The data were produced by immunoSEQ multiplex PCR, yet TCRdb's version contains in-frame clones alone and is incomplete. The sample lists roughly 90,000 clones, about 93% occurring once. Sequencing used PBMCs. The source is a woman aged 25 to 39 in good health and CMV-seropositive.

The CDR3 bases are TGTGCCAGCAAAAGGGACAGGGCCGTAGTAATCGGGGCCAACGTCCTGACTTTC. Translating it yields CASKRDRAVVIGANVLTF. The genes are TRBV27 and TRBJ2-6; 9 bases line up with TRBD1. The CDR3 is made up of 18 amino acids. V was clipped by 7 bases and J by 4 bases; unmatched bases: 14. Per the germline V gene, CDR1 is MNHEY and CDR2 is SMNVEV (reference sequence).